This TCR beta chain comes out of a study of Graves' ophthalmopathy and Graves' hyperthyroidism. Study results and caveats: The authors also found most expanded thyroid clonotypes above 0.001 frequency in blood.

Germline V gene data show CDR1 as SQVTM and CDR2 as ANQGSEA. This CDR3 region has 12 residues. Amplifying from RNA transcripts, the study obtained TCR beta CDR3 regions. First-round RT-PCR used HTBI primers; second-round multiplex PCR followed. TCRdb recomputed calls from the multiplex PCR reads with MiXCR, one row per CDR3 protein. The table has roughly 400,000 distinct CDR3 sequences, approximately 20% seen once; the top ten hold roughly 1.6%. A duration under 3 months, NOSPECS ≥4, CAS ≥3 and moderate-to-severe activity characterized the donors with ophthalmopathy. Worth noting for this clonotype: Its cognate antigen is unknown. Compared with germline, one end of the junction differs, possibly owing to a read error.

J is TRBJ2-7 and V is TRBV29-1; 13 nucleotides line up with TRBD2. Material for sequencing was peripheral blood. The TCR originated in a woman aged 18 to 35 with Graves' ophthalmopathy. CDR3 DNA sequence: TGCAGCGTTGTTAAGGGGACTAGCGGGACATGGTTC. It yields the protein CSVVKGTSGTWF.